Sequencing of this T cell receptor beta chain was carried out in a study of beta chain features in type 1 diabetes. In the study overall: Cell yields, gender and age were comparable in patients and healthy donors.

Expressed TCRB transcripts were sequenced because the isolated RNA had all been reverse transcribed beforehand. Produced via immunoSEQ multiplex PCR; TCRdb's table is partial and in-frame only. This table has 250,000 to 350,000 clones, around 16% appearing once. Germline V gene data show CDR1 as SEHNR and CDR2 as FQNEAQ (reference sequence). CDR3 size: 15 residues. Trimming cost V 2 bases and J 4 bases, with 13 bases left between them. Whole-study results and caveats: No resolution was reached here on whether HLA type influences TCRB rearrangement. TCRB CDR3 length was moderately but significantly reduced in all four CD4+ subsets of Type 1 diabetes patients. Equally in patients and controls, PCR might preferentially amplify shorter templates. Comparison showed that naive, central memory and Treg TCRB repertoires appeared more similar among patients than among healthy donors.

Concerning this clone: Its specificity is not known.

Sequencing input: naive CD4+ T cells from blood. The receptor's source is a man younger than 30 with type 1 diabetes. This chain links TRBV7-9 with TRBJ2-3, with TRBD2 as a possible D gene (7 bases). This CDR3 is CASSLFQGRADTQYF. As DNA, the CDR3 is TGTGCCAGCAGCTTATTCCAGGGGAGGGCAGATACGCAGTATTTT. The variable domain in full, with the rest retrieved from reference TRBV7-9 and TRBJ2-3, is DTGVSQNPRHKITKRGQNVTFRCDPISEHNRLYWYRQTLGQGPEFLTYFQNEAQLEKSRLLSDRFSAERPKGSFSTLEIQRTEQGDSAMYLCASSLFQGRADTQYFGPGTRLTVL.